The next 27 T cell receptor beta chains were all read from a single sample in a study of cytomegalovirus exposure and HLA in healthy donors. Primers included in the PCR were 60 Vbeta and 13 Jbeta primers. Only in-frame clones appear in the TCRdb table, and some are missing; sequencing was by immunoSEQ multiplex PCR. The sample data list around 40,000 clones. The specimen sequenced was PBMCs. Every receptor here comes from a human donor in good health.

This chain links TRBV19 with TRBJ1-4, with unresolved D. Trimming shortened V by 7 bases and J by 8 bases, and 14 bases separated the two germline ends. Looked up from germline, CDR1 is LNHDA and CDR2 is SQIVND (reference sequence). CDR3 length: 13 residues. The CDR3 nucleotides read TGTGCCAGTAAGGGCTCGGGAGGGGAAAAACTGTTTTTT. Amino acid sequence: CASKGSGGEKLFF.

The rearrangement joins TRBV30 to TRBJ1-1; 9 bases align to TRBD1. This CDR3 region has 12 residues. The V gene end was trimmed by 0 bases and the J gene end by 10 bases; junction bases not matched to a gene: 3. Germline V lookup: CDR1 GTSNPN, CDR2 SVGIG (reference sequence). The DNA of the CDR3 is TGTGCCTGGAGTGTACCGGGACAGGGAGCTTTCTTT. Translating it yields CAWSVPGQGAFF. The whole variable domain, remainder taken from reference TRBV30 and TRBJ1-1, is SQTIHQWPATLVQPVGSPLSLECTVEGTSNPNLYWYRQAAGRGLQLLFYSVGIGQISSEVPQNLSASRPQDRQFILSSKKLLLSDSGFYLCAWSVPGQGAFFGQGTRLTVV.

The rearrangement uses TRBV5-1 and TRBJ2-4, with a possible D match to TRBD2 (6 bases). The CDR3 sequence is 15 residues long. The germline V gene has CDR1 SGHRS and CDR2 YFSETQ. Trimming removed 0 bases at V and 0 bases at J, with 7 bases between. This CDR3 is CASSLGGEAKNIQYF. The CDR3 nucleotides read TGCGCCAGCAGCTTGGGGGGGGAAGCCAAAAACATTCAGTACTTC.

The chain is built from TRBV7-3 and TRBJ2-1; 10 bases are a match to TRBD2. Germline trimming cut 5 bases from V and 6 bases from J; bases unmatched to any gene: 13. Germline V gene sequence: CDR1 SGHTA, CDR2 FQGTGA. The CDR3 is 17 residues long. The CDR3 spells CASSRTQRGGRVNEQFF. For the CDR3, the DNA is TGTGCCAGCAGCAGAACCCAGCGGGGGGGCCGGGTCAATGAGCAGTTCTTC.

This chain joins TRBV2 and TRBJ1-4, with a tentative D call TRBD1 (5 bases). The CDR3 contains 15 residues. In germline, CDR1 is SNHLY, CDR2 FYNNEI. Trimming shortened V by 2 bases and J by 6 bases, and 13 bases separated the two germline ends. The CDR3, as DNA: TGTGCCAGCAGTGAACAGGGCCGGACGGATGAAAAACTGTTTTTT. Translating gives CASSEQGRTDEKLFF.

This chain uses TRBV29-1 with TRBJ2-5; the D is unclear. Germline CDR1 SQVTM, CDR2 ANQGSEA. Trimming took off 7 bases at V and 4 bases at J, with 10 bases between the two ends. This CDR3 has 11 amino acids. As DNA, the CDR3 is TGCAGCGCCCCTCTAGGAGAGACCCAGTACTTC. Translation: CSAPLGETQYF.

This chain links TRBV5-1 with TRBJ2-2; D unresolved. Germline CDR1 reads SGHRS; CDR2 reads YFSETQ. V gave up 4 bases and J gave up 0 bases, with 7 bases separating them. This CDR3 is 14 amino acids long. CDR3 amino acids: CASSPTTNTGELFF. Here the CDR3 DNA reads TGCGCCAGCAGCCCAACAACGAACACCGGGGAGCTGTTTTTT. The full variable domain, its missing parts supplied by reference TRBV5-1 and TRBJ2-2, is KAGVTQTPRYLIKTRGQQVTLSCSPISGHRSVSWYQQTPGQGLQFLFEYFSETQRNKGNFPGRFSGRQFSNSRSEMNVSTLELGDSALYLCASSPTTNTGELFFGEGSRLTVL.

Remarks on this clone: Mismatch with germline at one junction end may stem from a read error. The chain couples TRBV30 to TRBJ1-2; D is possibly TRBD1 (5 bases). This CDR3 spans 14 amino acids. Germline V gene data show CDR1 as GTSNPN and CDR2 as SVGIG (reference sequence). The CDR3 nucleotides read TGTTCCTGGGGCCGACAGCCCACAAACTATGGCTACACCTTC. Protein sequence: CSWGRQPTNYGYTF.

This chain links TRBV6-6 with TRBJ2-1; D remains unclear. The CDR3 spans 12 residues. Trimming took off 2 bases at V and 8 bases at J, with 7 bases between the two ends. Per germline, CDR1 MNHNY and CDR2 SVGAGI (reference sequence). The CDR3 loop reads CASSYGEYEQFF. In nucleotides, the CDR3 is TGTGCCAGCAGTTACGGAGAATATGAGCAGTTCTTC.

The V call is TRBV28, the J call TRBJ2-6; D is undetermined. The CDR3 extends over 14 amino acids. V was cut by 6 bases and J by 0 bases, with 6 bases left in between. CDR1 MDHEN and CDR2 SYDVKM come from the germline V gene. CDR3 in DNA: TGTGCCAGCAGACAACCCTCTGGGGCCAACGTCCTGACTTTC. Its protein product is CASRQPSGANVLTF.

The rearrangement joins TRBV2 to TRBJ1-1; TRBD1 matches at 9 bases. After removal of 8 bases from V and 0 bases from J, the junction contained 4 bases not matched to a gene. Looked up from germline, CDR1 is SNHLY and CDR2 is FYNNEI. The CDR3 is made up of 14 amino acids. CDR3 region: CASGGQGLNTEAFF. CDR3 nucleotide sequence: TGTGCCAGCGGGGGACAGGGTTTGAACACTGAAGCTTTCTTT. Full variable domain (remainder filled in from reference TRBV2 and TRBJ1-1): EPEVTQTPSHQVTQMGQEVILRCVPISNHLYFYWYRQILGQKVEFLVSFYNNEISEKSEIFDDQFSVERPDGSNFTLKIRSTKLEDSAMYFCASGGQGLNTEAFFGQGTRLTVV.

The chain carries TRBV18 and TRBJ1-2, with D maybe TRBD1 (5 bases). V was cut by 3 bases and J by 2 bases, with 19 bases left in between. This CDR3 has 17 amino acids. From germline, CDR1 is KGHSH and CDR2 LQKENI. CDR3 DNA: TGTGCCAGCTCACCCTCAGTCGGGCAGGGCAGGAACTATGGCTACACCTTC. Translation: CASSPSVGQGRNYGYTF.

The V call is TRBV7-6, the J call TRBJ2-5; the D is unclear. Trimming left V 6 bases short and J 1 base short, with 3 bases between. The CDR3 length is 11 residues. Germline values: CDR1 SGHVS, CDR2 FNYEAQ. CDR3 region: CASRAQETQYF. CDR3 DNA: TGTGCCAGCAGGGCCCAAGAGACCCAGTACTTC.

The genes are TRBV7-9 and TRBJ1-1; D is unresolved. Trimming took 1 base from V and 1 from J, leaving 10 bases between them. Germline-derived CDR1 and CDR2 are SEHNR and FQNEAQ (reference sequence). There are 15 residues in the CDR3. The DNA of the CDR3 is TGTGCCAGCAGCTTAGTGAAGTCAGGGAACACTGAAGCTTTCTTT. Translated: CASSLVKSGNTEAFF.

The chain joins TRBV19 to TRBJ1-1; possible D gene TRBD1, 5 bases. The V end was cut by 5 bases, the J end by 6 bases, with 16 bases between. The CDR3 runs 14 residues. Germline loops: CDR1 LNHDA, CDR2 SQIVND (reference sequence). CDR3 residues: CASSLGPAGPEAFF. CDR3 DNA sequence: TGTGCCAGTAGTCTCGGCCCGGCGGGGCCTGAAGCTTTCTTT. The variable domain in full, with the rest retrieved from reference TRBV19 and TRBJ1-1, is DGGITQSPKYLFRKEGQNVTLSCEQNLNHDAMYWYRQDPGQGLRLIYYSQIVNDFQKGDIAEGYSVSREKKESFPLTVTSAQKNPTAFYLCASSLGPAGPEAFFGQGTRLTVV.

V is TRBV10-2 and J is TRBJ1-1, with TRBD1 matching over 10 bases. CDR1 is WSHSY, CDR2 SAAADI, per germline. J lost 1 base, V lost 8 bases, and 10 bases had no gene match. The CDR3 covers 16 residues. The CDR3 sequence is CASGPGQGMWNTEAFF. CDR3 bases: TGCGCCAGCGGACCGGGACAGGGGATGTGGAACACTGAAGCTTTCTTT.

This sequence joins TRBV5-4 and TRBJ1-2, with 7 bases identical to TRBD1. Germline V gene lookup returns CDR1 SGHNT and CDR2 YYREEE (reference sequence). V trimming: 5 bases; J trimming: 5 bases; junction bases outside the gene matches: 12. CDR3 length: 15 residues. The CDR3 sequence is CASSELPTGSYGYTF. DNA of the CDR3: TGTGCCAGCAGTGAGTTACCGACAGGGAGTTATGGCTACACCTTC.

The V and J genes are TRBV9 and TRBJ1-2; weak D call: TRBD1 (6 bases). The CDR3 spans 16 residues. Germline V gene sequence: CDR1 SGDLS, CDR2 YYNGEE. V was trimmed by 3 bases and J by 4 bases, leaving 19 bases between them. Here the CDR3 reads CASSAPLQGTTYGYTF. In DNA, the CDR3 is TGTGCCAGCAGCGCCCCCTTACAGGGAACTACCTATGGCTACACCTTC.

J is TRBJ2-2 and V is TRBV28; 7 bases line up with TRBD1. Losses at the gene ends were 4 bases for V and 7 bases for J; bases not matched to a gene: 3. From germline, CDR1 is MDHEN and CDR2 SYDVKM. The CDR3 loop spans 13 amino acids. In DNA form, the CDR3 reads TGTGCCAGCAGTTCGACAGGGATCGGGGAGCTGTTTTTT. Its translation: CASSSTGIGELFF. Combining the CDR3 with reference TRBV28 and TRBJ2-2 gives the whole variable domain DVKVTQSSRYLVKRTGEKVFLECVQDMDHENMFWYRQDPGLGLRLIYFSYDVKMKEKGDIPEGYSVSREKKERFSLILESASTNQTSMYLCASSSTGIGELFFGEGSRLTVL.

The CDR3 here is CASSQSGGANTGELFF. In DNA form, the CDR3 reads TGTGCCAGCAGCCAATCAGGGGGCGCGAACACCGGGGAGCTGTTTTTT. V usage is TRBV7-3 and J usage is TRBJ2-2, with 8 bases matching TRBD1. The CDR3 length is 16 residues. The J segment lost 0 bases and the V segment lost 5 bases, leaving 5 bases of the junction unmatched. Germline loops: CDR1 SGHTA, CDR2 FQGTGA.

Note on this clone: One junction end disagrees with the germline gene, perhaps due to a read error. This sequence joins TRBV29-1 and TRBJ2-3, with a weak D call TRBD2 (5 bases). This CDR3 comprises 18 residues. Germline V gene lookup returns CDR1 SQVTM and CDR2 ANQGSEA. In nucleotides, the CDR3 is TGCAGCGTTGAAGGGGCGGAAGTAGGGCTAGCTAGCACAGATAAGCAGTATTTT. Its protein is CSVEGAEVGLASTDKQYF.

The V and J genes are TRBV25-1 and TRBJ1-1, with D maybe TRBD1 (6 bases). There are 14 residues in the CDR3. Germline CDR1 is MGHDK and CDR2 is SYGVNS. V gave up 4 bases and J gave up 3 bases, with 12 bases separating them. CDR3 region: CASSAQGRDTEAFF. The CDR3 bases are TGTGCCAGCAGTGCACAGGGCAGGGACACTGAAGCTTTCTTT.

The V and J genes are TRBV2 and TRBJ1-5; a possible D gene is TRBD1 (6 bases). This CDR3 is 16 amino acids long. Trimming shortened V by 7 bases and J by 6 bases, and 22 bases separated the two germline ends. Germline V gene data show CDR1 as SNHLY and CDR2 as FYNNEI. CDR3 residues: CASISGYREKFQPQHF. The CDR3 nucleotides are TGTGCCAGCATCTCGGGTTACAGGGAGAAGTTTCAGCCCCAGCATTTT. Combining the CDR3 with reference TRBV2 and TRBJ1-5 gives the whole variable domain EPEVTQTPSHQVTQMGQEVILRCVPISNHLYFYWYRQILGQKVEFLVSFYNNEISEKSEIFDDQFSVERPDGSNFTLKIRSTKLEDSAMYFCASISGYREKFQPQHFGDGTRLSIL.

V is TRBV2 and J is TRBJ1-1; D is uncertain. CDR1 and CDR2 (germline): SNHLY, FYNNEI. CDR3 length equals 14 residues. Trimming removed 7 bases from V and 0 bases from J, with 12 bases in between. CDR3 nucleotides: TGTGCCAGCATCCTACAGAATATGAACACTGAAGCTTTCTTT. Its translation: CASILQNMNTEAFF.

This chain connects TRBV6-5 to TRBJ1-5, with 12 bases lining up with TRBD1. Germline V gene data show CDR1 as MNHEY and CDR2 as SVGAGI. This CDR3 region has 15 residues. V shed 5 bases and J 7 bases; nucleotides not matched to a gene: 6. The CDR3 DNA is TGTGCCAGCAGTCCCGGGACAGGGGGCGCACAGCCCCAGCATTTT. Translating gives CASSPGTGGAQPQHF.

The gene calls are TRBV10-2 and TRBJ2-7; perhaps TRBD1 as D (6 bases). V gave up 7 bases and J gave up 1 base, with 14 bases separating them. Germline V gene lookup returns CDR1 WSHSY and CDR2 SAAADI. The CDR3 length is 14 residues. This chain's CDR3 is CASTAGAASYEQYF. The CDR3 nucleotides are TGCGCCAGCACCGCAGGGGCCGCATCCTACGAGCAGTACTTC.

V usage is TRBV30 and J usage is TRBJ1-1, with D unresolved. The CDR3 consists of 15 residues. CDR1 and CDR2 (germline): GTSNPN, SVGIG (reference sequence). V dropped 2 bases and J dropped 2 bases, with 15 bases sitting between them. CDR3 nucleotides: TGTGCCTGGAGTCTCCCGACAAGTTATAACACTGAAGCTTTCTTT. Amino acid sequence: CAWSLPTSYNTEAFF.